This T cell receptor beta chain was sequenced during a study of vaccination effects on CD4 cells after COVID-19. The length of the CDR3 is 16 residues. Germline V lookup: CDR1 SGHRS, CDR2 YFSETQ. Trimming shortened V by 5 bases and J by 4 bases, and 19 bases separated the two germline ends. The protocol was immunoSEQ multiplex PCR, while the TCRdb copy is restricted to in-frame clones and leaves out a portion. The sample includes about 46,000 clones, around 74% seen only once; the top ten take about 16%. Expansion with viral peptide pools was applied to antigen-specific CD4+ T cells by the ViraFEST assay prior to sequencing. Subsequent to a culture period of more than 8 days, CD4+ T cells were isolated. The participants, recipients of two vaccine doses, got either BNT162b2 or mRNA-1273. PBMC were cultured at some 2.1 million per well with roughly 10 IU/ml IL-2 and around 9.4 ug/ml peptides. Remarks on this clone: Its antigen is still unknown.

This chain joins TRBV5-1 and TRBJ1-3; the D gene is possibly TRBD1 (5 bases). The specimen comprised CD4+ T cells from PBMCs cultured with HCoV-OC43 spike peptides, sampled after COVID-19 vaccination. Subset noted: HCoV-OC43 spike overlapping peptide pool stimulation. The sequence was obtained from a human donor who received a COVID-19 vaccine. The CDR3 loop is CASSHGGAAEGNTIYF. The DNA of the CDR3 is TGCGCCAGCAGTCATGGCGGGGCAGCGGAGGGAAACACCATATATTTT.